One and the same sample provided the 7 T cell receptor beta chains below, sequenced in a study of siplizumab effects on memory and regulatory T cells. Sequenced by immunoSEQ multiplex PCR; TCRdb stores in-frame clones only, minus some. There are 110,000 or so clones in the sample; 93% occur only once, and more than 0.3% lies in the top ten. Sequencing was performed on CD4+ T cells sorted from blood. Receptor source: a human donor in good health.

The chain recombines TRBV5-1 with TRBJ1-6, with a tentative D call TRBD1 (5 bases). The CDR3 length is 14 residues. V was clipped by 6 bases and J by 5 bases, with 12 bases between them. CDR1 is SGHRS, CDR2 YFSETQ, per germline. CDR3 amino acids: CASTTGNNNSPLHF. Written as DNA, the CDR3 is TGCGCCAGCACCACAGGCAACAATAATTCACCCCTCCACTTT.

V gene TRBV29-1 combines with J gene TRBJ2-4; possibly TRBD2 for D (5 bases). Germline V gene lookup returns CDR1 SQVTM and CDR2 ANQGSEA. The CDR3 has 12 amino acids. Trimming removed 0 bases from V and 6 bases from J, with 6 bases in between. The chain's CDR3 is CSVEDSANIQYF. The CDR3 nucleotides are TGCAGCGTTGAAGATAGCGCAAACATTCAGTACTTC.

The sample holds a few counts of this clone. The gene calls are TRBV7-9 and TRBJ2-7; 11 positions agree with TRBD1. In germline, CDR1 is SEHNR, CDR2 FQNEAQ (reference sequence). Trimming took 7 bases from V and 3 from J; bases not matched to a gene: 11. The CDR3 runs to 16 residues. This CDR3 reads CASTPGPGTGGYEQYF. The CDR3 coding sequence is TGTGCCAGCACCCCAGGTCCGGGGACAGGGGGCTACGAGCAGTACTTC. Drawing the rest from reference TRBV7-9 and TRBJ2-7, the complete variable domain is DTGVSQNPRHKITKRGQNVTFRCDPISEHNRLYWYRQTLGQGPEFLTYFQNEAQLEKSRLLSDRFSAERPKGSFSTLEIQRTEQGDSAMYLCASTPGPGTGGYEQYFGPGTRLTVT.

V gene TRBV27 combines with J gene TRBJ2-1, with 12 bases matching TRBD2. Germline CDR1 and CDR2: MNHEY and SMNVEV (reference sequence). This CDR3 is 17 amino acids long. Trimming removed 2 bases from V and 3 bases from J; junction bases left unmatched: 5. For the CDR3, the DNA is TGTGCCAGCAGTTTAATCGGACTAGCGGGATACTACAATGAGCAGTTCTTC. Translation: CASSLIGLAGYYNEQFF.

CDR3 sequence (DNA): TGCGCCAGCAGCCACGGACTAGCGGTGGGAGCCAAAAACATTCAGTACTTC. This encodes CASSHGLAVGAKNIQYF. This rearrangement joins TRBV4-1 to TRBJ2-4; 10 nucleotides match TRBD2. In germline, CDR1 is MGHRA, CDR2 YSYEKL. This CDR3 is built from 17 residues. J was trimmed by 0 bases and V by 3 bases; bases with no gene match: 5.

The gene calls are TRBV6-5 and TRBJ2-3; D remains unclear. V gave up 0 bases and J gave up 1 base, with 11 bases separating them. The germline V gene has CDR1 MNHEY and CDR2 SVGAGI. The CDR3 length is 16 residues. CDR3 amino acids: CASSYSGSRGTDTQYF. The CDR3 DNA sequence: TGTGCCAGCAGTTACTCGGGTTCTAGGGGCACAGATACGCAGTATTTT.

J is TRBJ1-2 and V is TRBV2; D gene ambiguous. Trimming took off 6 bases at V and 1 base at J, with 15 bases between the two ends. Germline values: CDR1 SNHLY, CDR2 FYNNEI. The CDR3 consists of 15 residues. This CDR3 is CASRNEAVLNYGYTF. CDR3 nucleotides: TGTGCCAGCAGAAACGAGGCAGTCCTTAACTATGGCTACACCTTC.